The 19 T cell receptor beta chains below come from one sample, sequenced in a study of T cell responses to AZD1222 COVID-19 vaccine. Generated by immunoSEQ multiplex PCR, the TCRdb table keeps only in-frame clones and is missing some. This table has about 130,000 clones, approximately 85% appearing once. The source material was peripheral blood, sampled 28 days after the second AZD1222 dose. The receptors shown here come from an adult who received the AZD1222 COVID-19 vaccine.

The gene calls are TRBV27 and TRBJ1-1; TRBD1 is a possible D gene (6 bases). The CDR3 has 16 residues. Looked up from germline, CDR1 is MNHEY and CDR2 is SMNVEV (reference sequence). With 5 bases removed from V and 3 bases from J, the gap between germline ends came to 19 bases. In DNA, the CDR3 is TGTGCCAGCAGTAATAGGGGGGGCGCGGGTCACACTGAAGCTTTCTTT. Translation: CASSNRGGAGHTEAFF.

The chain combines TRBV11-2 with TRBJ1-2, with TRBD1 matching 7 bases. Germline V gives CDR1 SGHAT, CDR2 FQNNGV. With 2 bases clipped from V and 2 bases from J, the junction kept 11 bases outside the gene matches. This CDR3 has 17 amino acids. The CDR3 region is CASSLQQGRNLNYGYTF. In DNA, the CDR3 is TGTGCCAGCAGCTTACAACAGGGGCGGAATTTAAACTATGGCTACACCTTC. The full variable domain, its missing parts supplied by reference TRBV11-2 and TRBJ1-2, is EAGVAQSPRYKIIEKRQSVAFWCNPISGHATLYWYQQILGQGPKLLIQFQNNGVVDDSQLPKDRFSAERLKGVDSTLKIQPAKLEDSAVYLCASSLQQGRNLNYGYTFGSGTRLTVV.

The chain has TRBV4-3 and TRBJ1-1, with D possibly TRBD1 on 5 matching bases. With 1 base removed from V and 6 bases from J, the gap between germline ends came to 12 bases. Per germline, CDR1 LGHNA and CDR2 YSLEER. The CDR3 covers 14 residues. The CDR3 DNA follows: TGCGCCAGCAGCCAAGTGGTGGGACGTGCTGAAGCTTTCTTT. Translation gives CASSQVVGRAEAFF.

This chain joins TRBV18 and TRBJ1-2; D ambiguous. The ends were cut back, 0 bases at V and 8 bases at J, with 7 bases in the middle. This CDR3 contains 12 residues. The germline V gene has CDR1 KGHSH and CDR2 LQKENI. CDR3 bases: TGTGCCAGCTCACCACCGGAGGGAGGCTACACCTTC. As protein: CASSPPEGGYTF.

The chain links TRBV12-1 to TRBJ1-5. TRBV12-1 is deemed a pseudogene. The CDR3 length is 17 residues. CDR3 DNA sequence: TGTGCCAGCAGGCTCACGGGAGGGAACAGCGTCAATCAGCCCCAGCATTTT. As protein: CASRLTGGNSVNQPQHF.

This chain uses TRBV14 with TRBJ1-2; D is undetermined. CDR3 length equals 13 residues. V lost 1 base and J 4 bases, leaving 7 bases between the germline ends. The germline CDR1 and CDR2 sequences are SGHDN and FVKESK. Written as DNA, the CDR3 is TGTGCCAGCAGCCAAGTGCGGCTCTATGGCTACACCTTC. This encodes CASSQVRLYGYTF.

J is TRBJ2-1 and V is TRBV19; D is unclear. There are 16 residues in the CDR3. Germline V gene sequence: CDR1 LNHDA, CDR2 SQIVND (reference sequence). The ends were cut back, 1 base at V and 1 base at J, with 11 bases in the middle. DNA for the CDR3: TGTGCCAGTAGTATAGTTTGGGGATCATCCTACAATGAGCAGTTCTTC. Its protein is CASSIVWGSSYNEQFF.

The chain couples TRBV6-2 or TRBV6-3 to TRBJ1-2; the D gene is possibly TRBD1 (6 bases). Germline V gene data show CDR1 as MNHEY and CDR2 as SVGEGT. The CDR3 consists of 15 residues. Trimming removed 0 bases at V and 4 bases at J, with 12 bases between. CDR3 in amino acids: CASSYSGGKGYGYTF. The CDR3 coding sequence is TGTGCCAGCAGTTACTCAGGGGGAAAGGGCTATGGCTACACCTTC.

The rearrangement links TRBV6-4 to TRBJ1-1, with TRBD1 identical over 7 bases. This CDR3 is built from 13 residues. CDR1 is MRHNA and CDR2 is SNTAGT in the germline V gene. The CDR3 nucleotides are TGTGCAGCCCGCGGACAGGTCACACCTGAAGCTTTCTTT. It codes for CAARGQVTPEAFF.

J is TRBJ1-1 and V is TRBV12-3 or TRBV12-4; D gene ambiguous. V shed 3 bases and J shed 7 bases, with 9 bases lying between them. There are 12 residues in the CDR3. CDR3 residues: CASSFIDGEAFF. The CDR3 nucleotides read TGTGCCAGCAGTTTTATCGACGGTGAAGCTTTCTTT.

The chain carries TRBV5-1 and TRBJ1-1; no firm D call. V lost 0 bases and J 8 bases, leaving 11 bases between the germline ends. The CDR3 is 13 amino acids. From germline, CDR1 is SGHRS and CDR2 YFSETQ. CDR3 DNA: TGCGCCAGCAGCTTGGCGTTGCGGGCAGAAGCTTTCTTT. Translated: CASSLALRAEAFF.

J is TRBJ2-7 and V is TRBV5-1; 7 positions match TRBD1. The CDR3 totals 15 residues. In germline, CDR1 is SGHRS, CDR2 YFSETQ. The junction had 12 bases not matched to a gene; V was cut back by 5 bases and J by 4 bases. The CDR3 is CASSSDLNRGYEQYF. CDR3 nucleotide sequence: TGCGCCAGCAGTTCCGACCTCAACAGGGGTTACGAGCAGTACTTC.

The chain couples TRBV3-1 (or the pseudogene TRBV3-2) to TRBJ1-2; a possible D gene is TRBD1 (6 bases). The CDR3 has 14 amino acids. Germline CDR1 LGHDT, CDR2 YNNKEL (reference sequence). Trimming pared 6 bases from V and 4 bases from J, leaving 15 bases between. CDR3 in amino acids: CASSPPGQSYGYTF. The CDR3, as DNA: TGTGCCAGCAGTCCCCCGGGACAAAGCTATGGCTACACCTTC.

This clone showed up just once. The J gene is TRBJ2-1, the V gene TRBV11-2; TRBD2 agrees at 12 bases. Germline CDR1 and CDR2: SGHAT and FQNNGV. This CDR3 is 17 amino acids long. The V and J ends lost 1 base and 8 bases, in that order; junction bases with no gene match: 9. CDR3 sequence (DNA): TGTGCCAGCAGCTTAGTGGCCCTGACTAGCGGGAGAGATGAGCAGTTCTTC. This translates into CASSLVALTSGRDEQFF.

The chain combines TRBV10-3 with TRBJ1-1, with a possible D match to TRBD1 (5 bases). V lost 2 bases and J 7 bases, leaving 14 bases between the germline ends. Germline loops: CDR1 ENHRY, CDR2 SYGVKD. This CDR3 has 14 residues. CDR3 loop: CAISEGTPVGEAFF. The CDR3 coding sequence is TGTGCCATCAGTGAGGGGACTCCTGTCGGTGAAGCTTTCTTT.

The V gene is TRBV10-3, the J gene TRBJ2-2, with TRBD2 matching over 8 bases. The CDR3 extends over 15 amino acids. The V gene end was trimmed by 5 bases and the J gene end by 1 base; junction bases not matched to a gene: 3. Germline V CDR1 and CDR2: ENHRY, SYGVKD. The CDR3 is CAISLGLENTGELFF. The CDR3 nucleotides are TGTGCCATCAGTTTGGGACTAGAGAACACCGGGGAGCTGTTTTTT.

The V gene is TRBV5-4, the J gene TRBJ2-1, with 8 bases that match TRBD1. V shed 4 bases, J shed 4 bases, and the junction held 10 bases outside the gene matches. Per the germline V gene, CDR1 is SGHNT and CDR2 is YYREEE (reference sequence). The CDR3 has 16 amino acids. In DNA, the CDR3 is TGTGCCAGCAGCCGGACAGGGAATCCCGTTTACAATGAGCAGTTCTTC. Protein product: CASSRTGNPVYNEQFF. Full variable domain (missing parts from reference TRBV5-4 and TRBJ2-1): ETGVTQSPTHLIKTRGQQVTLRCSSQSGHNTVSWYQQALGQGPQFIFQYYREEENGRGNFPPRFSGLQFPNYSSELNVNALELDDSALYLCASSRTGNPVYNEQFFGPGTRLTVL.

The chain couples TRBV5-1 to TRBJ1-6; 7 positions match TRBD1. This CDR3 has 14 amino acids. The germline CDR1 and CDR2 sequences are SGHRS and YFSETQ. V trimming: 4 bases; J trimming: 8 bases; junction bases outside the gene matches: 6. DNA of the CDR3: TGCGCCAGCAGCCCAGGGGGTCGCGATTCACCCCTCCACTTT. This codes for CASSPGGRDSPLHF.

The V gene is TRBV9, the J gene TRBJ2-7; possible D gene TRBD2, 6 bases. Germline V gene lookup returns CDR1 SGDLS and CDR2 YYNGEE. This CDR3 contains 16 residues. V was pared by 4 bases and J by 0 bases, with 17 bases between. The CDR3 sequence is CASSPRDGGNSYEQYF. The DNA for the CDR3 is TGTGCCAGCAGCCCGCGTGACGGCGGGAACTCCTACGAGCAGTACTTC. Supplemented by reference TRBV9 and TRBJ2-7, the full variable domain reads DSGVTQTPKHLITATGQRVTLRCSPRSGDLSVYWYQQSLDQGLQFLIQYYNGEERAKGNILERFSAQQFPDLHSELNLSSLELGDSALYFCASSPRDGGNSYEQYFGPGTRLTVT.